Listed here are 22 T cell receptor beta chains from one sample, sequenced in a study of T cells in Graves' hyperthyroidism and ophthalmopathy. Authors of the study amplified TCR beta CDR3 regions from RNA transcripts. TCR CDR3 underwent first-round RT-PCR with the HTBI primer set. Via MiXCR, TCRdb re-called the multiplex PCR reads, giving one row per CDR3 protein. The sample consists of about 560,000 distinct CDR3 sequences, 15% to 20% of them appearing once. The specimen sequenced was blood. These receptors were taken from a woman aged 18-30 years with Graves' hyperthyroidism.

Ten or more counts support this clonotype. This chain links TRBV29-1 with TRBJ2-7, with D perhaps being TRBD1 or TRBD2 (5 bases each). V lost 3 bases to trimming and J lost 2 bases, with 14 bases between them. CDR1 is SQVTM and CDR2 is ANQGSEA in the germline V gene. The CDR3 has 14 amino acids. The CDR3 region has the DNA TGCAGCGTTGATACCGGGACCGGTACCTACGAGCAGTACTTC. The encoded protein is CSVDTGTGTYEQYF.

To note about this clonotype: With a much larger clone just one base away, this may be a read error. V gene TRBV28 combines with J gene TRBJ2-5; 9 nucleotides match TRBD1. This CDR3 has 15 amino acids. Germline CDR1 MDHEN, CDR2 SYDVKM. CDR3: CASNLPGQGGETQYF. DNA for the CDR3: TGTGCCAGCAATTTACCGGGACAGGGAGGAGAGACCCAGTACTTC.

There are a few counts of this clonotype. This chain links TRBV7-9 with TRBJ2-7; 9 bases align to TRBD1. The CDR3 is 15 residues long. V shed 3 bases, J shed 6 bases, and the junction held 9 bases outside the gene matches. Germline CDR1 reads SEHNR; CDR2 reads FQNEAQ (reference sequence). The CDR3 protein is CASSFTDRGFGEQYF. CDR3 nucleotide sequence: TGTGCCAGCAGCTTTACGGACAGGGGATTTGGCGAGCAGTACTTC.

This clonotype showed up many times. V is TRBV18 and J is TRBJ1-1, with TRBD1 matching 9 bases. Germline V gene lookup returns CDR1 KGHSH and CDR2 LQKENI. With V trimmed by 5 bases and J by 11 bases, 6 bases remained unmatched. CDR3 length: 12 amino acids. The CDR3 here is CASSARQGVAFF. CDR3 nucleotide sequence: TGTGCCAGCTCAGCAAGACAGGGGGTGGCTTTCTTT.

This chain joins TRBV24-1 and TRBJ2-5, with D possibly TRBD1 on 6 matching bases. The CDR3 contains 13 residues. V was shortened by 3 bases and J by 6 bases, with 10 bases between the two germline ends. Per the germline V gene, CDR1 is KGHDR and CDR2 is SFDVKD. CDR3 nucleotides: TGTGCCACCAGTGATCAGGGGCGACAGACCCAGTACTTC. Translated, it gives CATSDQGRQTQYF.

The gene calls are TRBV6-1 and TRBJ2-5; unclear D gene. Trimming stripped 8 bases from V and 5 bases from J, with 15 bases between. In germline, CDR1 is MNHNS, CDR2 SASEGT. The length of the CDR3 is 13 residues. CDR3 nucleotides: TGTGCCAGCGCTAGGTTAGCACGGGAGACCCAGTACTTC. Translation: CASARLARETQYF.

This clonotype was found many times. This sequence joins TRBV13 and TRBJ2-7, with D possibly matching TRBD1 (6 bases). Deletions cut 5 bases from V and 0 bases from J, with 17 bases between. This CDR3 spans 16 amino acids. CDR1 PRHDT and CDR2 FYEKMQ come from the germline V gene (reference sequence). The CDR3 sequence is CASSRFWDNLSYEQYF. Here the CDR3 DNA reads TGTGCCAGCAGCCGTTTTTGGGACAACCTCTCCTACGAGCAGTACTTC.

This clonotype was seen repeatedly, ten times or more. This chain links TRBV5-1 with TRBJ1-1; 9 nucleotides match TRBD1. CDR1 is SGHRS and CDR2 is YFSETQ in the germline V gene. With 2 bases clipped from V and 3 bases from J, the junction kept 11 bases outside the gene matches. CDR3 length: 17 residues. CDR3 sequence (DNA): TGCGCCAGCAGCTTACTACAGGGGGCTGGAGGGGACACTGAAGCTTTCTTT. It yields the protein CASSLLQGAGGDTEAFF.

This clonotype occurred many times. The chain is built from TRBV27 and TRBJ1-1; TRBD1 is a possible D gene (6 bases). The CDR3 has 18 residues. From germline, CDR1 is MNHEY and CDR2 SMNVEV (reference sequence). Trimming shortened V by 5 bases and J by 0 bases, and 22 bases separated the two germline ends. CDR3 loop: CASSPLLGGAGMNTEAFF. CDR3 in DNA: TGTGCCAGCAGTCCCTTACTCGGGGGGGCTGGGATGAACACTGAAGCTTTCTTT.

The chain links TRBV6-5 to TRBJ2-2; D remains unclear. CDR1 and CDR2 (germline): MNHEY, SVGAGI. Deletions cut 2 bases from V and 6 bases from J, with 10 bases between. This CDR3 spans 14 amino acids. CDR3 loop: CASSYAEQAGELFF. The DNA of the CDR3 is TGTGCCAGCAGTTACGCTGAGCAGGCCGGGGAGCTGTTTTTT.

This clonotype appeared a few times. This chain links TRBV5-1 with TRBJ1-3; 7 bases are a match to TRBD1. This CDR3 is built from 15 residues. With 4 bases clipped from V and 3 bases from J, the junction kept 7 bases outside the gene matches. The germline V gene encodes CDR1 SGHRS and CDR2 YFSETQ. The CDR3 sequence is CASSDGGTVGNTIYF. As DNA, the CDR3 is TGCGCCAGCAGCGACGGCGGGACAGTTGGAAACACCATATATTTT.

This clonotype has at least ten counts. The V call is TRBV20-1, the J call TRBJ1-2, with a possible D match to TRBD1 (5 bases). The V gene lost 3 bases and the J gene lost 8 bases, with 13 bases spanning the gap. CDR1 DFQATT and CDR2 SNEGSKA come from the germline V gene (reference sequence). The CDR3 spans 12 residues. The CDR3 DNA sequence: TGCAGTGCTAGGGATAATAAGGGGGGCTACACCTTC. Translating it yields CSARDNKGGYTF.

The chain joins TRBV12-5 to TRBJ2-7; 7 bases align to TRBD1. V shed 0 bases, J shed 2 bases, and the junction held 4 bases outside the gene matches. The CDR3 totals 15 residues. Germline CDR1 and CDR2: LGHNT and FRNRAP. CDR3 region: CASGLVITGAYEQYF. The CDR3 DNA reads as TGTGCTAGTGGTTTGGTAATAACAGGGGCCTACGAGCAGTACTTC.

This clonotype was counted many times. The chain recombines TRBV12-3 or TRBV12-4 with TRBJ1-4; 9 positions match TRBD1. Unmatched junction bases numbered 4, after V lost 4 bases and J lost 4 bases. CDR3 length equals 15 residues. The DNA for the CDR3 is TGTGCCAGCAGTTACGGACAGGGGCTTAATGAAAAACTGTTTTTT. Amino acid sequence: CASSYGQGLNEKLFF.

This clonotype was counted only a few times. V is TRBV5-5 and J is TRBJ1-3; unclear D gene. Trimming pared 0 bases from V and 1 base from J, leaving 8 bases between. CDR3 length equals 15 residues. The germline V gene encodes CDR1 SGHKS and CDR2 YYEKEE (reference sequence). Written as DNA, the CDR3 is TGTGCCAGCAGCTTGGCACAGCTTTCTGGAAACACCATATATTTT. It specifies CASSLAQLSGNTIYF.

A few counts support this clonotype. V gene TRBV5-1 combines with J gene TRBJ2-3; 13 positions match TRBD2. Germline V CDR1 and CDR2: SGHRS, YFSETQ. The length of the CDR3 is 17 residues. The V and J ends lost 2 bases and 4 bases, in that order; junction bases with no gene match: 7. The CDR3 sequence: CASSFYTSGGAPDTQYF. The CDR3 DNA sequence: TGCGCCAGCAGCTTCTACACTAGCGGGGGGGCTCCAGATACGCAGTATTTT.

This clonotype was recorded many times. V gene TRBV7-9 combines with J gene TRBJ2-7, with D maybe TRBD1 (6 bases). Germline V gene data show CDR1 as SEHNR and CDR2 as FQNEAQ (reference sequence). This CDR3 has 18 residues. The V and J ends lost 1 base and 1 base respectively, with 20 bases between them. DNA of the CDR3: TGTGCCAGCAGCTTAGGACAACTCGGCAGGGGATTTTCCTACGAGCAGTACTTC. Its translation: CASSLGQLGRGFSYEQYF.

CDR3 residues: CATSDSGGTVYNEQFF. CDR3 in DNA: TGTGCCACCAGTGATAGCGGGGGGACCGTTTACAATGAGCAGTTCTTC. This rearrangement joins TRBV24-1 to TRBJ2-1; 9 nucleotides match TRBD2. This CDR3 region has 16 residues. V was clipped by 3 bases and J by 4 bases; unmatched bases: 6. Per the germline V gene, CDR1 is KGHDR and CDR2 is SFDVKD.

This clonotype was seen ten or more times. The rearrangement uses TRBV7-3 and TRBJ2-3; possibly TRBD2 for D (5 bases). The V and J ends lost 2 bases and 0 bases respectively, with 9 bases between them. The CDR3 loop spans 15 amino acids. The germline V gene encodes CDR1 SGHTA and CDR2 FQGTGA. The CDR3 sequence: CASSLAGHSTDTQYF. The CDR3, as DNA: TGTGCCAGCAGCTTAGCGGGTCATAGCACAGATACGCAGTATTTT.

This clonotype was recorded many times. The rearrangement uses TRBV7-9 and TRBJ2-5; possibly TRBD1 for D (5 bases). CDR1 is SEHNR, CDR2 FQNEAQ, per germline (reference sequence). V lost 2 bases and J 3 bases, leaving 13 bases between the germline ends. There are 15 residues in the CDR3. The CDR3 loop is CASSLFLRDEETQYF. The CDR3 coding sequence is TGTGCCAGCAGCTTATTTCTCAGGGATGAAGAGACCCAGTACTTC.

This clonotype was observed at least ten times. The V and J genes are TRBV5-1 and TRBJ1-3; D unresolved. With 4 bases removed from V and 0 bases from J, the gap between germline ends came to 11 bases. From germline, CDR1 is SGHRS and CDR2 YFSETQ. The CDR3 is 15 residues long. CDR3 sequence (DNA): TGCGCCAGCAGCGAGGGAAGGAGCTCTGGAAACACCATATATTTT. This gives the protein CASSEGRSSGNTIYF.

The chain couples TRBV3-1 to TRBJ2-6; possible D gene TRBD2, 6 bases. There are 15 residues in the CDR3. Germline V gives CDR1 LGHDT, CDR2 YNNKEL (reference sequence). V lost 4 bases and J lost 2, with 9 bases in between. DNA of the CDR3: TGTGCCAGCAGCCGAGCTAGCGCTGGGGCCAACGTCCTGACTTTC. It is translated as CASSRASAGANVLTF.